This is a list of T cell receptor beta chains from one sample in a study of T cells after yellow fever vaccination. TCRdb reprocessed the 5' RACE reads via MiXCR and lists one record per CDR3 protein. The sample has about 310,000 distinct CDR3 sequences; 3% to 4.5% are singletons. Sequencing used PBMCs, obtained on the day of the yellow fever booster vaccination. The receptors here all came from a man younger than 35 who received the YFV17D yellow fever vaccine. Each CDR3 is given with its conserved first and last residue. Each record gives: CDR3 length, V gene, J gene, CDR3 protein.

>13|TRBV20-1|TRBJ1-1
CSALTQGLTEAFF
>15|TRBV6-5|TRBJ1-1
CASTFVRRGVLEAFF
>12|TRBV5-6|TRBJ2-5
CASGQGIKTQYF
>16|TRBV4-3|TRBJ2-5
CASSQDPSGGWETQYF
>16|TRBV19|TRBJ2-2
CASTVPNGVTTGELFF
>17|TRBV4-2|TRBJ1-6
CASSHAGGLGHNSPLHF
>15|TRBV5-1|TRBJ2-2
CASSFSIQGPGELFF
>15|TRBV29-1|TRBJ1-1
CSVELAGFMNTEAFF
>12|TRBV5-6|TRBJ2-4
CASSLWGNIQYF
>17|TRBV6-5|TRBJ1-1
CASSYSMMGQGDTEAFF
>12|TRBV2|TRBJ1-1
CASSEAPVEAFF
>15|TRBV7-2|TRBJ2-3
CASSLDIGGTDTQYF
>16|TRBV28|TRBJ2-2
CATGGSIATATGELFF
>15|TRBV6-6|TRBJ2-3
CASSYVLPSTDTQYF
>13|TRBV7-2|TRBJ2-3
CASGGRGEDTQYF
>17|TRBV12-3/TRBV12-4|TRBJ2-5
CASSPRTGIVVSETQYF
>14|TRBV2|TRBJ2-2
CASRGHQNTGELFF
>16|TRBV7-2|TRBJ2-4
CASSLDKPLAKNIQYF
>14|TRBV20-1|TRBJ2-2
CSASQAIPSGELFF
>14|TRBV12-3/TRBV12-4|TRBJ1-5
CASNALGGKQPQHF
>17|TRBV5-1|TRBJ2-3
CASSLALGLAGKDTQYF
>18|TRBV12-3/TRBV12-4|TRBJ1-3
CASSLLIVRGAVGNTIYF
>13|TRBV11-2|TRBJ2-4
CASSLQTLNIQYF
>15|TRBV5-1|TRBJ1-1
CASRQGQGMNTEAFF
>11|TRBV10-3|TRBJ2-1
CASTGGGEQFF
>16|TRBV7-2|TRBJ2-6
CASRGYLGNGANVLTF
>13|TRBV12-3/TRBV12-4|TRBJ2-3
CASRGSGADTQYF
>19|TRBV15|TRBJ2-1
CATSSDLSGGPRFHNEQFF
>16|TRBV28|TRBJ1-1
CASSQPGRLMNSEAFF
>16|TRBV7-2|TRBJ2-5
CASSLNWDLKGETQYF
>14|TRBV7-2|TRBJ2-7
CASTDYGGGVGQYF
>16|TRBV20-1|TRBJ1-6
CSARARTGGGNSPLHF
>15|TRBV7-9|TRBJ2-2
CASSLKGLRTGELFF
>16|TRBV28|TRBJ2-6
CASSSTGADGANVLTF
>16|TRBV5-4|TRBJ2-3
CASSWLTSGGADTQYF
>13|TRBV9|TRBJ1-1
CASSVGQSTEAFF
>16|TRBV19|TRBJ2-1
CASSIVPDSPYNEQFF
>15|TRBV6-5|TRBJ2-7
CASSSPTGKLYEQYF
>13|TRBV20-1|TRBJ1-1
CSARSDSNTEAFF
>15|TRBV7-9|TRBJ1-6
CASSSRQPASSPLHF
>13|TRBV25-1|TRBJ2-7
CASIGDFSDEQYF
>16|TRBV4-3|TRBJ2-3
CASSQGTGVTTDTQYF
>11|TRBV20-1|TRBJ2-7
CSAGDSYEQYF
>16|TRBV28|TRBJ2-7
CASSLLLTSGGGEQYF
>14|TRBV5-1|TRBJ2-1
CASSFTSGASEQFF
>14|TRBV19|TRBJ1-1
CASSIWAGSTEAFF
>14|TRBV20-1|TRBJ1-5
CSARGTGNGQPQHF
>12|TRBV15|TRBJ1-1
CATSRDSGEAFF
>14|TRBV5-1|TRBJ1-2
CASSLEPANYGYTF
>14|TRBV3-1|TRBJ1-4
CASSHRRGEEKLFF
>13|TRBV12-3/TRBV12-4|TRBJ2-4
CASSFVGIGSQYF